This T cell receptor beta chain was captured by sequencing in a study of blood T cell repertoires in COVID-19. Study at large: The samples span acute and convalescent COVID-19 from the United States, Italy and Spain. T cells, B-cell-depleted T cells, or PBMCs supplied cDNA or gDNA.

One Seattle source followed patients from active infection through their disease course. The CDR3 covers 17 residues. The ends lost 1 base at V and 9 bases at J; junction bases unmatched: 12. CDR1 SGHRS and CDR2 YFSETQ come from the germline V gene. Original processing methods: Estimated nucleated cell counts came from reference gene primer amplification. Only in-frame clones appear in the TCRdb table, and some are missing; sequencing was by immunoSEQ multiplex PCR. V, J and clone size derive from that table, while D and trimming were established from the DNA sequence. The data show approximately 200,000 clones, about 81% seen once. This clone has just one count.

The sample comprised peripheral blood. The V and J genes are TRBV5-1 and TRBJ2-1, with TRBD2 matching 11 bases. The receptor comes from an elderly woman with COVID-19, enrolled during active disease. CDR3 nucleotide sequence: TGCGCCAGCAGCTTGTATCCCTTAGCGGGGGGGCCACGTGAGCAGTTCTTC. This encodes CASSLYPLAGGPREQFF.